Listed here are 28 T cell receptor beta chains from one sample, sequenced in a study of neurological immune-mediated disorders. TCRdb processed the 5' RACE reads anew with MiXCR; each CDR3 protein has one entry. The repertoire consists of 65,000 to 70,000 distinct CDR3 sequences, with approximately 4.1% occurring once and the leading ten covering 1% to 1.5%. Material for sequencing was PBMCs. These receptors came from a man aged 30 to 45 with multiple sclerosis.

This clonotype has just a few counts. The chain carries TRBV20-1 and TRBJ1-1, with D unresolved. CDR1 is DFQATT and CDR2 is SNEGSKA in the germline V gene (reference sequence). With 1 base removed from V and 5 bases from J, the gap between germline ends came to 17 bases. The CDR3 covers 15 residues. Here the CDR3 reads CSARVPASPRTEAFF. Here the CDR3 DNA reads TGCAGTGCTAGAGTCCCAGCCAGCCCCAGGACTGAAGCTTTCTTT.

This clonotype was picked up a small number of times. The genes are TRBV10-2 and TRBJ2-1; 8 positions match TRBD2. Germline V CDR1 and CDR2: WSHSY, SAAADI. The CDR3 loop spans 14 amino acids. After removal of 7 bases from V and 8 bases from J, the junction contained 10 bases not matched to a gene. The CDR3 nucleotides read TGCGCCAGCACGGCGGGGGGCGCCCCCCATGAGCAGTTCTTC. This codes for CASTAGGAPHEQFF.

Many counts were recorded for this clonotype. The chain links TRBV20-1 to TRBJ2-4; tentatively, D is TRBD1 (5 bases). Germline-derived CDR1 and CDR2 are DFQATT and SNEGSKA (reference sequence). The CDR3 has 13 amino acids. V was shortened by 3 bases and J by 3 bases, with 9 bases between the two germline ends. This chain's CDR3 is CSASHQGKNIQYF. CDR3 bases: TGCAGTGCTAGTCACCAGGGCAAAAACATTCAGTACTTC.

Written as DNA, the CDR3 is TGTGCCAGCTCACCGTGGACTAGAGGCACAGATACGCAGTATTTT. Protein sequence: CASSPWTRGTDTQYF. V usage is TRBV18 and J usage is TRBJ2-3; 7 nucleotides line up with TRBD2. The junction had 4 bases not matched to a gene; V was cut back by 3 bases and J by 1 base. The CDR3 has 15 residues. The germline V gene encodes CDR1 KGHSH and CDR2 LQKENI. Full variable domain (rest looked up from reference TRBV18 and TRBJ2-3): NAGVMQNPRHLVRRRGQEARLRCSPMKGHSHVYWYRQLPEEGLKFMVYLQKENIIDESGMPKERFSAEFPKEGPSILRIQQVVRGDSAAYFCASSPWTRGTDTQYFGPGTRLTVL.

The rearrangement joins TRBV12-3 or TRBV12-4 to TRBJ1-5, with TRBD1 as a possible D gene (5 bases). This CDR3 is built from 12 residues. V lost 6 bases and J 7 bases, leaving 10 bases between the germline ends. CDR3 bases: TGTGCCAGCAGCAGGGACCTACAGCCCCAGCATTTT. This encodes CASSRDLQPQHF.

This clonotype was seen ten or more times. This chain connects TRBV11-2 to TRBJ2-2; D not resolved. From germline, CDR1 is SGHAT and CDR2 FQNNGV. CDR3 length: 15 amino acids. With 2 bases removed from V and 1 base from J, the gap between germline ends came to 8 bases. The DNA of the CDR3 is TGTGCCAGCAGCTTACGGGCAGGGAACACCGGGGAGCTGTTTTTT. Translating it yields CASSLRAGNTGELFF.

The sample holds many counts of this clonotype. V is TRBV12-3 or TRBV12-4 and J is TRBJ2-1; the match to TRBD1 covers 12 bases. The V segment lost 4 bases and the J segment 8 bases; nucleotides outside the gene matches: 12. The CDR3 is 17 amino acids. Written as DNA, the CDR3 is TGTGCCAGCAGTTACCACAGGTACCGGGACAGGGGGCATGAGCAGTTCTTC. Encoded protein: CASSYHRYRDRGHEQFF.

The chain links TRBV18 to TRBJ2-5; 9 bases are a match to TRBD1. CDR1 is KGHSH and CDR2 is LQKENI in the germline V gene. The CDR3 spans 14 residues. After removal of 3 bases from V and 4 bases from J, the junction contained 3 bases not matched to a gene. CDR3 in DNA: TGTGCCAGCTCACCGGGACAGGGAGGAGAGACCCAGTACTTC. Residues: CASSPGQGGETQYF. Full variable domain (outside the CDR3, taken from reference TRBV18 and TRBJ2-5): NAGVMQNPRHLVRRRGQEARLRCSPMKGHSHVYWYRQLPEEGLKFMVYLQKENIIDESGMPKERFSAEFPKEGPSILRIQQVVRGDSAAYFCASSPGQGGETQYFGPGTRLLVL.

The chain joins TRBV7-9 to TRBJ1-1, with 8 bases that match TRBD1. This CDR3 has 14 residues. V dropped 5 bases and J dropped 5; count of bases not matched to a gene: 7. Germline CDR1 is SEHNR and CDR2 is FQNEAQ (reference sequence). The CDR3 loop is CASSQTGDRTEAFF. The CDR3, as DNA: TGTGCCAGCAGCCAGACAGGGGATCGGACTGAAGCTTTCTTT.

This clonotype showed up many times. The chain links TRBV4-1 to TRBJ2-5; D tentatively fits TRBD1 or TRBD2 (5 bases each). The CDR3 has 17 amino acids. V dropped 1 base and J dropped 0 bases, with 15 bases sitting between them. From germline, CDR1 is MGHRA and CDR2 YSYEKL. The chain's CDR3 is CASSQANFGTYQETQYF. As DNA, the CDR3 is TGCGCCAGCAGCCAAGCAAATTTCGGGACCTACCAAGAGACCCAGTACTTC.

Many counts were recorded for this clonotype. The chain joins TRBV6-2 or TRBV6-3 to TRBJ2-5, with unresolved D. Trimming pared 2 bases from V and 0 bases from J, leaving 10 bases between. The CDR3 extends over 15 amino acids. CDR1 and CDR2 (germline): MNHEY, SVGEGT. Here the CDR3 DNA reads TGTGCCAGCAGTTACGCGGACGCCAACCAAGAGACCCAGTACTTC. This translates into CASSYADANQETQYF.

This clonotype was recorded many times. The chain carries TRBV12-3 or TRBV12-4 and TRBJ2-5; possibly TRBD1 or TRBD2 for D (5 bases each). This CDR3 is 15 amino acids long. Trimming took 4 bases from V and 1 from J, leaving 13 bases between them. The CDR3 DNA follows: TGTGCCAGCAGTTCAATCGGGGCAACCCAAGAGACCCAGTACTTC. Its protein product is CASSSIGATQETQYF.

As regards this clonotype: Because it lacks the conserved phenylalanine or tryptophan at the end, this CDR3 is likely a read error. The chain is built from TRBV7-8 and TRBJ2-7; D not resolved. V was cut by 5 bases and J by 0 bases, with 11 bases left in between. The CDR3 contains 14 residues. Looked up from germline, CDR1 is SGHVS and CDR2 is FQNEAQ. CDR3: CASSPARSSYEQYN. The DNA for the CDR3 is TGTGCCAGCAGCCCCGCCCGCAGCTCCTACGAGCAGTACAAC.

This clonotype was counted many times. The rearrangement links TRBV10-3 to TRBJ2-2; D is ambiguous. With 0 bases removed from V and 1 base from J, the gap between germline ends came to 6 bases. Germline assignment: CDR1 ENHRY and CDR2 SYGVKD. The CDR3 totals 15 residues. The CDR3 nucleotides read TGTGCCATCAGTGAGTCGGAAGGGAACACCGGGGAGCTGTTTTTT. Residues: CAISESEGNTGELFF.

The sample holds many counts of this clonotype. V and J are TRBV12-3 or TRBV12-4 and TRBJ2-7; 8 bases align to TRBD2. This CDR3 has 15 residues. V was clipped by 6 bases and J by 7 bases; unmatched bases: 14. CDR3 bases: TGTGCCAGCAGCCACGGGGGGGCCACTATTGCAGAGCAGTACTTC. Its protein product is CASSHGGATIAEQYF.

This clonotype was detected ten times or more. The gene calls are TRBV27 and TRBJ2-3; the D is unclear. V was pared by 5 bases and J by 2 bases, with 5 bases between. This CDR3 is built from 12 residues. Germline-derived CDR1 and CDR2 are MNHEY and SMNVEV (reference sequence). CDR3: CASSTDTDTQYF. CDR3 nucleotides: TGTGCCAGCAGTACCGACACAGATACGCAGTATTTT.

This clonotype was picked up many times. The chain carries TRBV5-1 and TRBJ2-1, with 7 nucleotides matching TRBD1. Trimming at V came to 7 bases and at J to 4 bases, leaving 11 bases not matched to a gene. CDR3 length equals 15 residues. Germline-derived CDR1 and CDR2 are SGHRS and YFSETQ. CDR3 sequence reads: CASASTGLGYNEQFF. As DNA, the CDR3 is TGCGCCAGCGCCTCGACAGGGTTAGGGTACAATGAGCAGTTCTTC.

This clonotype was observed many times. This chain connects TRBV6-5 to TRBJ1-3; D not certain. The V gene lost 4 bases and the J gene lost 0 bases, with 7 bases spanning the gap. This CDR3 spans 14 amino acids. Germline V CDR1 and CDR2: MNHEY, SVGAGI. CDR3 residues: CASSWTVSGNTIYF. CDR3 bases: TGTGCCAGCAGTTGGACGGTCTCTGGAAACACCATATATTTT.

In its sample, this clonotype was seen many times. The rearrangement uses TRBV27 and TRBJ2-6; weak D call: TRBD1 (6 bases). V lost 2 bases and J lost 2, with 13 bases in between. The CDR3 covers 17 residues. Germline loops: CDR1 MNHEY, CDR2 SMNVEV (reference sequence). The CDR3 reads CASSLQGTPTGANVLTF. For the CDR3, the DNA is TGTGCCAGCAGTTTACAGGGGACACCAACTGGGGCCAACGTCCTGACTTTC.

Many counts were recorded for this clonotype. The chain carries TRBV7-7 and TRBJ2-1; 9 bases agree with TRBD1. The CDR3 totals 13 residues. The trim removed 5 bases at V and 8 bases at J, leaving 4 bases unmatched. Germline V lookup: CDR1 SSHAT, CDR2 FNYEAQ (reference sequence). The CDR3 is CASSQTGGYEQFF. The CDR3 nucleotides read TGTGCCAGCAGCCAAACAGGGGGCTATGAGCAGTTCTTC.

This clonotype was seen ten or more times. This chain uses TRBV15 with TRBJ1-1; the D gene is possibly TRBD1 (6 bases). Trimming took 1 base from V and 4 from J, leaving 10 bases between them. CDR3 length: 14 residues. Per the germline V gene, CDR1 is LNHNV and CDR2 is YYDKDF (reference sequence). CDR3 in DNA: TGTGCCACCAGCAGAGTGGGGGGGGCCACTGAAGCTTTCTTT. As protein: CATSRVGGATEAFF.

On this clonotype: This may come from a read error, since a much larger clone is one base off. This chain links TRBV27 with TRBJ2-7; 7 nucleotides line up with TRBD2. This CDR3 is built from 13 residues. V dropped 3 bases and J dropped 3; count of bases not matched to a gene: 2. Germline-derived CDR1 and CDR2 are MNHEY and SMNVEV (reference sequence). In DNA, the CDR3 is TGTGCCAGCAGTTTTGGCGGGGGCTACGAGCAGTACTTC. Translating it yields CASSFGGGYEQYF.

On this clonotype itself: A much larger clone is a single base away; this may be a read error. This sequence joins TRBV2 and TRBJ2-5, with no clear D. The germline V gene encodes CDR1 SNHLY and CDR2 FYNNEI. V lost 6 bases and J lost 0, with 2 bases in between. This CDR3 contains 11 residues. The CDR3 DNA sequence: TGTGCCAGCAGAAACCAAGAGACCCAGTACTTC. Translation: CASRNQETQYF.

This clonotype was counted at least ten times. This chain joins TRBV7-2 and TRBJ2-3, with D unclear. The CDR3 loop spans 13 amino acids. Germline V CDR1 and CDR2: SGHTA, FQGNSA. V lost 7 bases, J lost 6 bases, and 14 bases lay in between. CDR3 sequence: CASTLRLWDTQYF. Here the CDR3 DNA reads TGTGCCAGCACCCTCCGCCTTTGGGATACGCAGTATTTT.

This clonotype was recorded at least ten times. The rearrangement joins TRBV4-1 to TRBJ2-5; 14 bases align to TRBD2. This CDR3 is built from 15 residues. CDR1 and CDR2 (germline): MGHRA, YSYEKL. J was trimmed by 5 bases and V by 2 bases; bases with no gene match: 1. Here the CDR3 reads CASSQRLAGGETQYF. The CDR3 DNA sequence: TGCGCCAGCAGCCAACGACTAGCGGGGGGGGAGACCCAGTACTTC.

This clonotype was counted at least ten times. The chain uses TRBV27 and TRBJ2-3; D is possibly TRBD2 (5 bases). CDR1 and CDR2 (germline): MNHEY, SMNVEV (reference sequence). This CDR3 is built from 13 residues. Trimming left V 7 bases short and J 4 bases short, with 12 bases between. The CDR3 DNA reads TGTGCCAGCACCCGGGGTCCGGCAGATACGCAGTATTTT. Protein sequence: CASTRGPADTQYF.

This clonotype has at least ten counts. The chain employs TRBV5-1 and TRBJ2-3; 7 bases are a match to TRBD2. CDR1 is SGHRS, CDR2 YFSETQ, per germline. The CDR3 loop spans 16 amino acids. The V and J ends lost 3 bases and 3 bases, in that order; junction bases with no gene match: 10. This CDR3 reads CASSWGGPPRTDTQYF. The CDR3 region has the DNA TGCGCCAGCAGCTGGGGGGGACCGCCGCGGACAGATACGCAGTATTTT.

This clonotype was counted at least ten times. The chain employs TRBV20-1 and TRBJ2-5; D might be TRBD1 (6 bases). The V gene's germline CDR1 is DFQATT and CDR2 SNEGSKA (reference sequence). This CDR3 has 13 amino acids. V was clipped by 5 bases and J by 1 base, with 11 bases between them. The DNA for the CDR3 is TGCAGTGCTGGGGACACCGCCCAAGAGACCCAGTACTTC. Translation: CSAGDTAQETQYF.